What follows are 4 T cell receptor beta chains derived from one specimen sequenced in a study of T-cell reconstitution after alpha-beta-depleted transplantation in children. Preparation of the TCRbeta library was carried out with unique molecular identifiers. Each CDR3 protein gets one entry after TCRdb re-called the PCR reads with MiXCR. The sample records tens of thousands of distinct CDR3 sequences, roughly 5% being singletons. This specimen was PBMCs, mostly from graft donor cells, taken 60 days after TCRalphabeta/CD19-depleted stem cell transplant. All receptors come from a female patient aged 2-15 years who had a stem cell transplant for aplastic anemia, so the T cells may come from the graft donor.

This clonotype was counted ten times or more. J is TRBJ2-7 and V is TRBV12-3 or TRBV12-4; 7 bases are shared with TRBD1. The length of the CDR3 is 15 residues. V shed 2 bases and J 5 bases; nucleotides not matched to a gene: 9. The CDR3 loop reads CASSLSAGGLNEQYF. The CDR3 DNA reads TGTGCCAGCAGTTTATCGGCAGGGGGATTGAACGAGCAGTACTTC.

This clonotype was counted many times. DNA of the CDR3: TGTGCCAGCTACCATGGGGTTGGGGCCAACGTCCTGACTTTC. Amino acid sequence: CASYHGVGANVLTF. The chain is built from TRBV6-6 and TRBJ2-6; D unresolved. In germline, CDR1 is MNHNY, CDR2 SVGAGI (reference sequence). The CDR3 runs to 14 residues. Deletions cut 8 bases from V and 3 bases from J, with 11 bases between.

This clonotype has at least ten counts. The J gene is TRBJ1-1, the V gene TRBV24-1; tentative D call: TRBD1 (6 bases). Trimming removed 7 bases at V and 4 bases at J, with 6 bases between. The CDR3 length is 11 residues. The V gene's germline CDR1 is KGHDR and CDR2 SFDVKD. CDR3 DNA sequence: TGTGCCACCAGACAGGGCACTGAAGCTTTCTTT. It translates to CATRQGTEAFF.

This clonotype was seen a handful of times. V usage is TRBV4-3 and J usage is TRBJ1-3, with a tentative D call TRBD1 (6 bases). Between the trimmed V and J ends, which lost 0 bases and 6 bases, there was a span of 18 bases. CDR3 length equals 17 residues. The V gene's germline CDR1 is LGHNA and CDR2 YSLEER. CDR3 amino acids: CASSQDLPQGHLNTIYF. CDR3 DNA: TGCGCCAGCAGCCAAGATCTCCCACAGGGCCACTTAAACACCATATATTTT.